Shown below are 18 T cell receptor beta chains from a single sample sequenced in a study of T-cell reconstitution after alpha-beta-depleted transplantation in children. Researchers prepared the TCRbeta library using unique molecular identifiers, the study reports. Each CDR3 protein is one row after TCRdb ran MiXCR on the PCR reads. Found here are about 610,000 distinct CDR3 sequences, approximately 10% of them singletons; the top ten hold about 4.2%. Source: PBMCs from the stem cell graft donor, taken from the stem cell graft. These receptors all come from a human donor who donated a stem cell graft to a child with acute myeloid leukemia.

For this clonotype: This sequence may be a read error, since a much larger clone differs from it by one base. The V call is TRBV27, the J call TRBJ2-5, with a weak D call TRBD2 (7 bases). Germline V gene lookup returns CDR1 MNHEY and CDR2 SMNVEV (reference sequence). The CDR3 length is 13 residues. V was shortened by 3 bases and J by 5 bases, with 10 bases between the two germline ends. The CDR3 sequence is CASSLEGGETQYF. Written as DNA, the CDR3 is TGTGCCAGCAGTTTGGAGGGGGGGGAGACCCAGTACTTC.

The chain links TRBV10-3 to TRBJ2-2; D gene ambiguous. CDR1 and CDR2 (germline): ENHRY, SYGVKD. The CDR3 has 16 amino acids. Trimming left V 3 bases short and J 0 bases short, with 11 bases between. CDR3 nucleotides: TGTGCCATCAGTGAAGATGGTGCCTCGAACACCGGGGAGCTGTTTTTT. Translation gives CAISEDGASNTGELFF.

This clonotype was observed a few times. The chain recombines TRBV18 with TRBJ2-7; TRBD2 matches 11 bases. The CDR3 runs 19 residues. Germline assignment: CDR1 KGHSH and CDR2 LQKENI. Trimming at V came to 4 bases and at J to 2 bases, leaving 16 bases not matched to a gene. For the CDR3, the DNA is TGTGCCAGCTCACTTAGACTAGCGGGGAGCCCCTATGGGGCCTACGAGCAGTACTTC. Amino acids: CASSLRLAGSPYGAYEQYF.

A remark on this clonotype: Since a much larger clone is just one base distant, this may be a read error. The CDR3 protein is CASKVDREIKTQYF. The CDR3 nucleotides are TGTGCCAGCAAGGTTGACAGGGAGATAAAGACCCAGTACTTC. The J gene is TRBJ2-5, the V gene TRBV27; 7 bases line up with TRBD1. Germline CDR1 reads MNHEY; CDR2 reads SMNVEV (reference sequence). CDR3 length: 14 residues. Trimming cost V 7 bases and J 6 bases; bases outside gene matches: 11.

The chain joins TRBV4-3 to TRBJ1-2; D might be TRBD1 (5 bases). CDR3 size: 16 residues. V lost 4 bases to trimming and J lost 3 bases, with 18 bases between them. Looked up from germline, CDR1 is LGHNA and CDR2 is YSLEER. The CDR3 nucleotides are TGCGCCAGCAGCCCAGTCGCAAGGGGTTGGGACTATGGCTACACCTTC. Translating it yields CASSPVARGWDYGYTF.

This chain uses TRBV29-1 with TRBJ2-1; D is perhaps TRBD2 (7 bases). The germline CDR1 and CDR2 sequences are SQVTM and ANQGSEA. The length of the CDR3 is 14 residues. V gave up 4 bases and J gave up 6 bases, with 16 bases separating them. The CDR3 coding sequence is TGCAGCGTTGTCGGGGGGCGAGGGGCCAATGAGCAGTTCTTC. Its protein is CSVVGGRGANEQFF.

The sample holds many counts of this clonotype. The chain employs TRBV28 and TRBJ1-1; 7 positions agree with TRBD1. This CDR3 has 17 residues. The V segment lost 3 bases and the J segment 1 base; nucleotides outside the gene matches: 11. Germline assignment: CDR1 MDHEN and CDR2 SYDVKM. CDR3 residues: CASSLGAYRGWNTEAFF. CDR3 nucleotide sequence: TGTGCCAGCAGTTTGGGGGCCTACAGGGGATGGAACACTGAAGCTTTCTTT.

The chain couples TRBV3-1 to TRBJ2-5; TRBD2 might be the D (7 bases). The CDR3 consists of 17 residues. Germline CDR1 and CDR2: LGHDT and YNNKEL (reference sequence). Trimming took 3 bases from V and 0 from J, leaving 17 bases between them. CDR3 in DNA: TGTGCCAGCAGCCAGGAGGGGGGGTCGGGGTACCAAGAGACCCAGTACTTC. Amino acids: CASSQEGGSGYQETQYF.

This clonotype was observed a handful of times. V and J are TRBV19 and TRBJ1-1; D might be TRBD1 (6 bases). Germline CDR1 is LNHDA and CDR2 is SQIVND (reference sequence). V was trimmed by 3 bases and J by 1 base, leaving 15 bases between them. The CDR3 totals 16 residues. The CDR3: CASSMEWQGSNTEAFF. CDR3 DNA sequence: TGTGCCAGTAGTATGGAATGGCAGGGGTCGAACACTGAAGCTTTCTTT.

Ten or more counts support this clonotype. The rearrangement uses TRBV7-2 and TRBJ1-1; D is unresolved. The length of the CDR3 is 14 residues. Germline CDR1 is SGHTA and CDR2 is FQGNSA. Trimming pared 3 bases from V and 3 bases from J, leaving 11 bases between. The CDR3 DNA reads as TGTGCCAGCAGCTTTCCGGACGGCTACACTGAAGCTTTCTTT. Protein: CASSFPDGYTEAFF.

The J gene is TRBJ2-5, the V gene TRBV9; 8 bases line up with TRBD2. The germline V gene has CDR1 SGDLS and CDR2 YYNGEE. After removal of 6 bases from V and 5 bases from J, the junction contained 15 bases not matched to a gene. The CDR3 sequence is 16 residues long. CDR3 sequence reads: CASNSPSSGNAETQYF. As DNA, the CDR3 is TGTGCCAGCAACTCCCCAAGTAGCGGGAATGCGGAGACCCAGTACTTC.

This clonotype was seen only a few times. The J gene is TRBJ2-7, the V gene TRBV6-6; the D is unclear. Germline CDR1 MNHNY, CDR2 SVGAGI (reference sequence). The CDR3 loop spans 11 amino acids. V lost 7 bases and J 4 bases, leaving 8 bases between the germline ends. CDR3 DNA sequence: TGTGCCAGCAAAGAGGATTACGAGCAGTACTTC. Translating gives CASKEDYEQYF.

V and J are TRBV7-2 and TRBJ2-7; a weak D match, TRBD2 (5 bases). Germline loops: CDR1 SGHTA, CDR2 FQGNSA. The CDR3 length is 14 residues. Between the trimmed V and J ends, which lost 7 bases and 3 bases, there was a span of 16 bases. The CDR3, as DNA: TGTGCCAGCAACCGAGGGAGTTCTTTCTACGAGCAGTACTTC. This gives the protein CASNRGSSFYEQYF.

This clonotype was detected ten times or more. The gene calls are TRBV5-1 and TRBJ2-3, with a possible D match to TRBD2 (5 bases). The CDR3 is 13 residues long. V lost 3 bases, J lost 4 bases, and 9 bases lay in between. The germline gives CDR1 SGHRS, CDR2 YFSETQ. The CDR3 reads CASSYGLADTQYF. The CDR3 bases are TGCGCCAGCAGCTATGGACTTGCAGATACGCAGTATTTT.

The V and J genes are TRBV15 and TRBJ1-4; the match to TRBD1 covers 9 bases. The CDR3 has 14 residues. CDR1 and CDR2 from the germline V gene are LNHNV and YYDKDF (reference sequence). V shed 7 bases and J 10 bases; nucleotides not matched to a gene: 10. The CDR3 reads CATTLGTGRGKLFF. DNA for the CDR3: TGTGCCACCACCCTCGGGACAGGGCGTGGAAAACTGTTTTTT.

This clonotype was found many times. The chain combines TRBV5-1 with TRBJ2-3, with a tentative D call TRBD2 (6 bases). The V gene's germline CDR1 is SGHRS and CDR2 YFSETQ. This CDR3 comprises 15 residues. V shed 1 base and J shed 1 base, with 10 bases lying between them. CDR3 bases: TGCGCCAGCAGCTTGATGGGGGGAGGCACAGATACGCAGTATTTT. This codes for CASSLMGGGTDTQYF.

This clonotype occurred many times. The chain recombines TRBV5-1 with TRBJ2-3; D uncertain. The V end lost 2 bases, the J end lost 6 bases, and 13 bases lay between the germline ends. The length of the CDR3 is 14 residues. Germline V CDR1 and CDR2: SGHRS, YFSETQ. Here the CDR3 DNA reads TGCGCCAGCAGCTTAGGCTCTTTGGGGGATACGCAGTATTTT. Amino acid sequence: CASSLGSLGDTQYF.

This clonotype showed up many times. The chain combines TRBV7-9 with TRBJ1-3, with D hard to call. The CDR3 is made up of 15 amino acids. V was pared by 4 bases and J by 4 bases, with 14 bases between. Germline CDR1 is SEHNR and CDR2 is FQNEAQ (reference sequence). The CDR3 DNA reads as TGTGCCAGCAGCTCCTCGGATGCAGCCGGAAACACCATATATTTT. Translating it yields CASSSSDAAGNTIYF.